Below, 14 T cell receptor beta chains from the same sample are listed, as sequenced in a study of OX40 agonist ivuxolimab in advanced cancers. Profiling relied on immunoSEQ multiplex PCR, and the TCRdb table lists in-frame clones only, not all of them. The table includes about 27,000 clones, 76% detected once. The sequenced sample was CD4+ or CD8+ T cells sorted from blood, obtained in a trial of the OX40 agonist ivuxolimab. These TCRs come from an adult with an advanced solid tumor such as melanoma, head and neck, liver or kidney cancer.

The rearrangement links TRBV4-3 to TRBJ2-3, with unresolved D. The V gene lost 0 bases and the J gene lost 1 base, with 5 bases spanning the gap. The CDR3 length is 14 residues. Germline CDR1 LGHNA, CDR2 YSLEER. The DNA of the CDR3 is TGCGCCAGCAGCCAAGACGTCGGCACAGATACGCAGTATTTT. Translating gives CASSQDVGTDTQYF.

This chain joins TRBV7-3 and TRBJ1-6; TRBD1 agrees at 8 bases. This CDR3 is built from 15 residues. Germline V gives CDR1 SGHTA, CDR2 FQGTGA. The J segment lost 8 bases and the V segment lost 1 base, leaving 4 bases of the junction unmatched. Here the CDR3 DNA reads TGTGCCAGCAGCTTAAGCGCAGGGGGCTATTCACCCCTCCACTTT. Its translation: CASSLSAGGYSPLHF.

The CDR3 sequence: CASSARPQDTEQYF. The CDR3 DNA follows: TGTGCCAGCAGCGCCCGCCCTCAAGACACCGAGCAGTACTTC. The chain employs TRBV7-2 and TRBJ2-7; D remains unclear. In germline, CDR1 is SGHTA, CDR2 FQGNSA. Trimming left V 5 bases short and J 6 bases short, with 17 bases between. CDR3 length equals 14 residues.

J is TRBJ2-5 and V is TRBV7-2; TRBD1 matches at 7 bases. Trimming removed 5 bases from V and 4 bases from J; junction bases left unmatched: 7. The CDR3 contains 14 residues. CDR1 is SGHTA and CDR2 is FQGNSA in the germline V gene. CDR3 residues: CASSPRQGVETQYF. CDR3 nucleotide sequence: TGTGCCAGCAGCCCCCGACAGGGTGTAGAGACCCAGTACTTC.

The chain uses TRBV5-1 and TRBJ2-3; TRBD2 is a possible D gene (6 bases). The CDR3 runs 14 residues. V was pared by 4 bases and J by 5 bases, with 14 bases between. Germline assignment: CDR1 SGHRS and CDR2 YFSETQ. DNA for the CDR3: TGCGCCAGCAGCCCCAAGCCCGGGGGAGATACGCAGTATTTT. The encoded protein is CASSPKPGGDTQYF.

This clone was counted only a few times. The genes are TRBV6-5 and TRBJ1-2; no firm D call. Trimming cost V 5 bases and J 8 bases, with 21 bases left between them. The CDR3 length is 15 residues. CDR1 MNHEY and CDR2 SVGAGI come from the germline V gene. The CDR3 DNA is TGTGCCAGCAGTCCCCAGACGGACCCTCCCCTGGGCTACACCTTC. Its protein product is CASSPQTDPPLGYTF.

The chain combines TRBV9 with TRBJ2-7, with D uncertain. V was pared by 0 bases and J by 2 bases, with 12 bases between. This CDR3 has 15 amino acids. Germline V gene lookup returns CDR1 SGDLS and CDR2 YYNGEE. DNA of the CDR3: TGTGCCAGCAGCGTAGGCCCCGACCGCACCTACGAGCAGTACTTC. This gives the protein CASSVGPDRTYEQYF.

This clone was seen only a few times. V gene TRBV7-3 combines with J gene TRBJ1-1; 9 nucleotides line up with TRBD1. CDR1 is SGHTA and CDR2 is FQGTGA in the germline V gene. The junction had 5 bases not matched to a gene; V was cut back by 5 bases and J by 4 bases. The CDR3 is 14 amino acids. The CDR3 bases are TGTGCCAGCAGCGCCACAGGGGGCGGCACTGAAGCTTTCTTT. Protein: CASSATGGGTEAFF.

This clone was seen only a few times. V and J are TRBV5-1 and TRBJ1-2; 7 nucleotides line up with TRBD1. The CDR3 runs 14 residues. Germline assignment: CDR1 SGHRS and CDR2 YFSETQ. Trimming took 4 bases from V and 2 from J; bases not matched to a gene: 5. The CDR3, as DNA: TGCGCCAGCAGCCTTACGGACAGGAACTATGGCTACACCTTC. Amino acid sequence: CASSLTDRNYGYTF.

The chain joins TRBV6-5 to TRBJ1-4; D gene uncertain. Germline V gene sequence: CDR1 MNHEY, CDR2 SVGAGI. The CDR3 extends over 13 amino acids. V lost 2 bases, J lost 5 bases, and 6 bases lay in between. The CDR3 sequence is CASSYGKNEKLFF. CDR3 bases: TGTGCCAGCAGTTACGGGAAGAATGAAAAACTGTTTTTT.

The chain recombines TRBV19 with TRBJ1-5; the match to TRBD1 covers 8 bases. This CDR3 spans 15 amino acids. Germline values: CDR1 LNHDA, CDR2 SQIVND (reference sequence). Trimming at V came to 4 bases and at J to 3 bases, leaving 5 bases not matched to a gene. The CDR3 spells CASSRPGQVNQPQHF. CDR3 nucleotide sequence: TGTGCCAGTAGTAGGCCGGGACAGGTCAATCAGCCCCAGCATTTT.

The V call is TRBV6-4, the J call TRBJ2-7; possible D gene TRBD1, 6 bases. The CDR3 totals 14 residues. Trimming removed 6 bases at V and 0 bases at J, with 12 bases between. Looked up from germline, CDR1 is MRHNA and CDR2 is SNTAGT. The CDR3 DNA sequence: TGTGCCAGCAGCCCGACAGGAAACTCCTACGAGCAGTACTTC. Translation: CASSPTGNSYEQYF.

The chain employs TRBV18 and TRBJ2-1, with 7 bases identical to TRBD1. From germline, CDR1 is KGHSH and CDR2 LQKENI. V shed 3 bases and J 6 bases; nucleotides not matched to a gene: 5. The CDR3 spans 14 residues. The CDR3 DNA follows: TGTGCCAGCTCACCGCAGGGGGATCGCAATGAGCAGTTCTTC. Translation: CASSPQGDRNEQFF.

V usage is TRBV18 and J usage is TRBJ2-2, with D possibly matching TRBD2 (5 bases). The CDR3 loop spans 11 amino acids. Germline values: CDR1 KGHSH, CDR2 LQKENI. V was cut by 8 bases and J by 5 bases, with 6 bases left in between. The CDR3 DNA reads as TGTGCCAGCGGCGGGACCGGGGAGCTGTTTTTT. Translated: CASGGTGELFF.